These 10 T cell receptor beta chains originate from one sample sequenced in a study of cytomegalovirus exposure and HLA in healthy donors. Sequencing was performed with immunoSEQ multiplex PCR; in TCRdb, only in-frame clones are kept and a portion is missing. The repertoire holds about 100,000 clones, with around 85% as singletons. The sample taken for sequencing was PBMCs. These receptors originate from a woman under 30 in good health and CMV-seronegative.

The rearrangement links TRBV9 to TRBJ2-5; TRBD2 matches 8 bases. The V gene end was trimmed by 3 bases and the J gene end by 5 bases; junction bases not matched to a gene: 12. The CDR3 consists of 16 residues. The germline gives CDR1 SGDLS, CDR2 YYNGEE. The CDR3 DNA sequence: TGTGCCAGCAGCGCCTCTTCCGGGGGGGCCTGGGAGACCCAGTACTTC. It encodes CASSASSGGAWETQYF. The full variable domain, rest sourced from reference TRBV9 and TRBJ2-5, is DSGVTQTPKHLITATGQRVTLRCSPRSGDLSVYWYQQSLDQGLQFLIQYYNGEERAKGNILERFSAQQFPDLHSELNLSSLELGDSALYFCASSASSGGAWETQYFGPGTRLLVL.

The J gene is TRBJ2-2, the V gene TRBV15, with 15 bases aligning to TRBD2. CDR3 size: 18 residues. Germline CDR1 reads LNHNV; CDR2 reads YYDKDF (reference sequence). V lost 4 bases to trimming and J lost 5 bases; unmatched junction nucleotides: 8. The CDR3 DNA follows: TGTGCCACCAGCACCCGGACTAGCGGGGGGGCGGGTACCGGGGAGCTGTTTTTT. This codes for CATSTRTSGGAGTGELFF. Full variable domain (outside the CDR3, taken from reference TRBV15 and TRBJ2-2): DAMVIQNPRYQVTQFGKPVTLSCSQTLNHNVMYWYQQKSSQAPKLLFHYYDKDFNNEADTPDNFQSRRPNTSFCFLDIRSPGLGDTAMYLCATSTRTSGGAGTGELFFGEGSRLTVL.

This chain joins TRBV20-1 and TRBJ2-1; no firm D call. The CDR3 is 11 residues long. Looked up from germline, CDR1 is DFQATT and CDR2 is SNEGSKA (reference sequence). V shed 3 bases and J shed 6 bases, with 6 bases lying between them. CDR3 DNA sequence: TGCAGTGCTAGTATCGTCAATGAGCAGTTCTTC. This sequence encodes CSASIVNEQFF.

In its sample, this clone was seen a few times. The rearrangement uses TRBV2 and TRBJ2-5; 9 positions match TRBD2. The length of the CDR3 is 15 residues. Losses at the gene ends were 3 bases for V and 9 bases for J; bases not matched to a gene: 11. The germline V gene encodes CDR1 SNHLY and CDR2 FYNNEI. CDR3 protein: CASSESAGGHSAQYF. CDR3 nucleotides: TGTGCCAGCAGTGAGTCAGCGGGGGGTCACTCGGCCCAGTACTTC.

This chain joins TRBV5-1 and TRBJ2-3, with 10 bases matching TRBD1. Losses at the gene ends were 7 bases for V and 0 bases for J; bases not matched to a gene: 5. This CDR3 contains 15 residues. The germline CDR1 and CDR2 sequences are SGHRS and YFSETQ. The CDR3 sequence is CASWRGQGSTDTQYF. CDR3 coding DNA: TGCGCCAGCTGGCGGGGACAGGGGAGCACAGATACGCAGTATTTT.

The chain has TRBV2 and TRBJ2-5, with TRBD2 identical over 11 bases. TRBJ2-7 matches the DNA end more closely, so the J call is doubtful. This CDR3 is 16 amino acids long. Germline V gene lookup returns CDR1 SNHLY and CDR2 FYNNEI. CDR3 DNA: TGTGCCAGCAGGGGATCCACTAGCGGGGGATCCTACGAGCAGTACTTC. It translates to CASRGSTSGGSYEQYF.

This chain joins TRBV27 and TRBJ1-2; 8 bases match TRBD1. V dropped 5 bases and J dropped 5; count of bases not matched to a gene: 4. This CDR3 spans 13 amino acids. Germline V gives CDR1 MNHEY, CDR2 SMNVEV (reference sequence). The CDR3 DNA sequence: TGTGCCAGCAGTCCCCGACAGGGGTATGGCTACACCTTC. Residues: CASSPRQGYGYTF.

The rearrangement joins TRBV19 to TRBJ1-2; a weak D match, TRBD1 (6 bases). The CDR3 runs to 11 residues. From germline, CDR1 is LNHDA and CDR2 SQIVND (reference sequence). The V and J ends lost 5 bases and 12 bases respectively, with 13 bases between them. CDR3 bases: TGTGCCAGTAGTGACAGGTGGTCTGACACCTTC. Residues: CASSDRWSDTF.

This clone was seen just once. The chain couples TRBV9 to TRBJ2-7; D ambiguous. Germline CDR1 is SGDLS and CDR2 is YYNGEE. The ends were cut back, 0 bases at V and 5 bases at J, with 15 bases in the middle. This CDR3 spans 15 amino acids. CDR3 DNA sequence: TGTGCCAGCAGCGTAGGGGCAGGCGCTATGAACGAGCAGTACTTC. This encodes CASSVGAGAMNEQYF. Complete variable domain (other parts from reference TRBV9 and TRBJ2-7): DSGVTQTPKHLITATGQRVTLRCSPRSGDLSVYWYQQSLDQGLQFLIQYYNGEERAKGNILERFSAQQFPDLHSELNLSSLELGDSALYFCASSVGAGAMNEQYFGPGTRLTVT.

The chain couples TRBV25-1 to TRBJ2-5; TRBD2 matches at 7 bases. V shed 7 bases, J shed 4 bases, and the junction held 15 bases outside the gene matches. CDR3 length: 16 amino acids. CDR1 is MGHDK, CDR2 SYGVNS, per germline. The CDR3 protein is CASTDESTGGGETQYF. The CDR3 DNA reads TGTGCCAGCACTGACGAGTCGACGGGGGGAGGAGAGACCCAGTACTTC.